This T cell receptor beta chain was identified during a study of cytomegalovirus exposure and HLA in healthy donors. Germline CDR1 SNHLY, CDR2 FYNNEI. The CDR3 has 17 residues. V was pared by 3 bases and J by 2 bases, with 6 bases of the junction left unmatched. The study ran its PCR with 60 Vbeta and 13 Jbeta primers. Generated by immunoSEQ multiplex PCR, the TCRdb table keeps only in-frame clones and is missing some. The repertoire consists of 100,000 to 150,000 clones, with more than 65% occurring once and the leading ten covering about 2%. This clone is a singleton in its sample. Its target is not known. Findings and caveats of the study: An assumption of roughly uniform sequencing depth across donors underlay the presence/absence analyses. It was reportedly the case that the classifier diagnosed cytomegalovirus status with high specificity and sensitivity. It was 150 to 200 TCR beta chains that were listed as cytomegalovirus-associated.

The material sequenced was PBMCs. The chain uses TRBV2 and TRBJ2-3; 12 bases align to TRBD2. The TCR originated in a man aged 18-30 years in good health and CMV-seronegative. As DNA, the CDR3 is TGTGCCAGCAGTGATGGAACTAGCGGGGGGCTCACAGATACGCAGTATTTT. Amino acid sequence: CASSDGTSGGLTDTQYF.